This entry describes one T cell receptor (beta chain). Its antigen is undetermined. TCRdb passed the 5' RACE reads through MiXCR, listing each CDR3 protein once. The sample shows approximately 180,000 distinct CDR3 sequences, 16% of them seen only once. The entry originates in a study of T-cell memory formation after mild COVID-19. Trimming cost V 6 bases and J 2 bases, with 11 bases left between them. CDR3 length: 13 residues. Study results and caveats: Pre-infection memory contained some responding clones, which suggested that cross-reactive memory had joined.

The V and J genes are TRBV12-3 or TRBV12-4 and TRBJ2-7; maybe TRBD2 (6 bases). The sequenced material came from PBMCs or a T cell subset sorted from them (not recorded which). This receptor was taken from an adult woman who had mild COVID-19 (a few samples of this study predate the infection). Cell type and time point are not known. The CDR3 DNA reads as TGTGCCAGCAGGCGGGACGGGACCTACGAGCAGTACTTC. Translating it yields CASRRDGTYEQYF.